The 13 T cell receptor beta chains presented below share a single source sample, sequenced in a study of cytomegalovirus exposure and HLA in healthy donors (dated 2017 in TCRdb). To prepare the library, the immunoSEQ multiplex PCR assay was applied. TCRdb mirrors the immuneACCESS table, restricted to in-frame sequences. Some clones are absent from its copies; in checked studies, under half trace to an unresolved V gene, and the reason for the others is unknown. Recorded for this sample are over 150,000 clones; roughly 96% of them occurred a single time. The ten largest clones take up around 0.9% of the sample. The sample taken for sequencing was PBMCs. The receptors were sampled from a woman under 30 in good health and CMV-seronegative.

This chain connects TRBV5-6 to TRBJ1-6; 8 bases agree with TRBD1. Unmatched junction bases numbered 9, after V lost 4 bases and J lost 9 bases. The CDR3 consists of 15 residues. Per germline, CDR1 SGHDT and CDR2 YYEEEE. The CDR3 DNA is TGTGCCAGCAGCAGCGACAGGGGTCGTGGTTCACCCCTCCACTTT. It encodes CASSSDRGRGSPLHF.

The V call is TRBV27, the J call TRBJ2-5; 9 nucleotides align to TRBD1. The end of the DNA fits TRBJ2-7 better, so the J call may be wrong. Germline V gene sequence: CDR1 MNHEY, CDR2 SMNVEV (reference sequence). CDR3 length: 15 residues. CDR3: CASSLRQGGSYEQYF. As DNA, the CDR3 is TGTGCCAGCAGCCTCCGACAGGGGGGTTCCTACGAGCAGTACTTC.

V is TRBV7-3 and J is TRBJ1-4; maybe TRBD1 (5 bases). Germline CDR1 reads SGHTA; CDR2 reads FQGTGA. V was pared by 5 bases and J by 6 bases, with 19 bases between. The CDR3 has 16 residues. CDR3 sequence reads: CASSREKDKRYEKLFF. The CDR3 DNA is TGTGCCAGCAGCCGCGAAAAGGACAAGAGGTATGAAAAACTGTTTTTT.

The rearrangement links TRBV19 to TRBJ2-2; weak D call: TRBD1 (7 bases). The CDR3 loop spans 15 amino acids. Germline loops: CDR1 LNHDA, CDR2 SQIVND (reference sequence). Deletions cut 5 bases from V and 4 bases from J, with 14 bases between. CDR3 nucleotides: TGTGCCAGTAGTGGGAGACAGGGAGGCACCGGGGAGCTGTTTTTT. Its protein is CASSGRQGGTGELFF.

This chain connects TRBV4-1 to TRBJ1-1; D is unresolved. This CDR3 contains 15 residues. Trimming cost V 4 bases and J 5 bases, with 17 bases left between them. CDR1 is MGHRA and CDR2 is YSYEKL in the germline V gene. In DNA, the CDR3 is TGCGCCAGCAGCCGAAACGCCGGGTCTCAAACTGAAGCTTTCTTT. It yields the protein CASSRNAGSQTEAFF.

The V call is TRBV4-1, the J call TRBJ1-5, with 9 bases aligning to TRBD1. The germline CDR1 and CDR2 sequences are MGHRA and YSYEKL. The CDR3 is 14 amino acids. The ends lost 3 bases at V and 4 bases at J; junction bases unmatched: 1. The CDR3 DNA reads as TGCGCCAGCAGCCAGACAGGGGGAAATCAGCCCCAGCATTTT. It translates to CASSQTGGNQPQHF.

The V gene is TRBV7-2, the J gene TRBJ2-7; TRBD2 matches 10 bases. The V gene's germline CDR1 is SGHTA and CDR2 FQGNSA. This CDR3 region has 13 residues. V lost 4 bases, J lost 4 bases, and 1 base stayed unmatched. Written as DNA, the CDR3 is TGTGCCAGCAGCTCTAGCGGGGGATACGAGCAGTACTTC. Translated: CASSSSGGYEQYF.

This clone is a singleton in its sample. This rearrangement joins TRBV5-1 to TRBJ2-1; D not resolved. The CDR3 has 12 residues. Trimming took 6 bases from V and 8 from J, leaving 12 bases between them. Germline CDR1 reads SGHRS; CDR2 reads YFSETQ. CDR3 amino acids: CASKESSHEQFF. DNA of the CDR3: TGCGCCAGCAAAGAGAGTTCCCATGAGCAGTTCTTC.

The V call is TRBV7-8, the J call TRBJ2-7, with 12 bases lining up with TRBD2. Trimming cost V 5 bases and J 1 base; bases outside gene matches: 3. The CDR3 is 15 amino acids. Germline V gene sequence: CDR1 SGHVS, CDR2 FQNEAQ. For the CDR3, the DNA is TGTGCCAGCAGCCCCGGGACTAGCGGGTCCTACGAGCAGTACTTC. Encoded protein: CASSPGTSGSYEQYF.

This clone has just a few counts. The genes are TRBV7-6 and TRBJ2-7; weak D call: TRBD2 (5 bases). The CDR3 totals 11 residues. In germline, CDR1 is SGHVS, CDR2 FNYEAQ. The ends were cut back, 5 bases at V and 6 bases at J, with 8 bases in the middle. CDR3 sequence: CASSPGLEQYF. The CDR3 DNA reads as TGTGCCAGCAGCCCCGGACTCGAGCAGTACTTC.

V usage is TRBV18 and J usage is TRBJ1-2; maybe TRBD1 (5 bases). V lost 3 bases and J lost 5, with 13 bases in between. The CDR3 runs 14 residues. Germline values: CDR1 KGHSH, CDR2 LQKENI. CDR3 nucleotides: TGTGCCAGCTCACCGGGCGCAGGGCAGTATGGCTACACCTTC. Its protein product is CASSPGAGQYGYTF.

The chain carries TRBV30 and TRBJ1-4, with TRBD1 matching 7 bases. Germline CDR1 GTSNPN, CDR2 SVGIG (reference sequence). V lost 3 bases, J lost 5 bases, and 6 bases stayed unmatched. This CDR3 contains 14 residues. The CDR3 region is CAWSLDRRNEKLFF. The CDR3, as DNA: TGTGCCTGGAGCCTGGACAGGCGGAATGAAAAACTGTTTTTT.

The chain combines TRBV21-1 with TRBJ1-5; the table calls TRBD1, which could not be checked here. TRBV21-1 is shown as a pseudogene. The CDR3 has 17 residues. CDR3 sequence: CASSSPRGRGGNQPQHF. In DNA, the CDR3 is TGTGCCAGCAGCAGTCCAAGAGGAAGGGGTGGCAATCAGCCCCAGCATTTT.